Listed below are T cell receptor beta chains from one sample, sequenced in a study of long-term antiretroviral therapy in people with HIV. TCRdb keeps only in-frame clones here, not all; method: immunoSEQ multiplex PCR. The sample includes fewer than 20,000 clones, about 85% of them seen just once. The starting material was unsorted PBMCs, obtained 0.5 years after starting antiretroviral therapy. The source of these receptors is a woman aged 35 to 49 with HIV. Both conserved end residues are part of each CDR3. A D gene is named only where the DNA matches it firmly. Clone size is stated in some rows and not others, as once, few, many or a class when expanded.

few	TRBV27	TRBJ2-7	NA	CASSLGESYEQYF	TGTGCCAGCAGTTTAGGAGAGAGCTACGAGCAGTACTTC
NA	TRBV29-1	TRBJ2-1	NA	CSVEPQTLPNEQFF	TGCAGCGTTGAACCCCAGACTCTCCCCAATGAGCAGTTCTTC
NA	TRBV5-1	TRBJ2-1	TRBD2	CASSPGLAGGYNEQFF	TGCGCCAGCAGCCCGGGACTAGCGGGAGGGTATAATGAGCAGTTCTTC
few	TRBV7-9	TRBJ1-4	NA	CASSLWGSANEKLFF	TGTGCCAGCAGCTTATGGGGCTCGGCTAATGAAAAACTGTTTTTT
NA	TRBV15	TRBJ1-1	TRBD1	CATSAHRGTEAFF	TGTGCCACCAGCGCCCACAGGGGCACTGAAGCTTTCTTT
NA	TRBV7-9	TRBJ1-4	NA	CASSRTVSTNEKLFF	TGTGCCAGCAGTCGGACAGTTTCAACTAATGAAAAACTGTTTTTT
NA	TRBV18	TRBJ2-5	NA	CASSPVGQQRETQYF	TGTGCCAGCTCACCGGTAGGACAGCAACGAGAGACCCAGTACTTC
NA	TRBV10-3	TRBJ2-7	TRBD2	CAISDGTSGSYEQYF	TGTGCCATCAGTGACGGGACTAGCGGGAGCTACGAGCAGTACTTC
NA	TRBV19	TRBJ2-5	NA	CASSIGLVQETQYF	TGTGCCAGTAGTATCGGACTCGTACAAGAGACCCAGTACTTC
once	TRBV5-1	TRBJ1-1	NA	CASSPYLGRDTEAFF	TGCGCCAGCAGCCCTTACCTGGGCAGGGATACTGAAGCTTTCTTT
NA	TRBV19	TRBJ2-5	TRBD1	CASSSPGRGPRGETQYF	TGTGCCAGTAGTTCGCCGGGCAGGGGGCCCCGAGGGGAGACCCAGTACTTC
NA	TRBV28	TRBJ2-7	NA	CASSLGGSYEQYF	TGTGCCAGCAGTCTCGGGGGCTCCTACGAGCAGTACTTC
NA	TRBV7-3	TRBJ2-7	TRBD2	CASSPTGGLAAGEQYF	TGTGCCAGCAGCCCAACGGGTGGACTAGCGGCCGGCGAGCAGTACTTC
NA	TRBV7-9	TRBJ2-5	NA	CASSSDSTGTQYF	TGTGCCAGCAGTTCCGACTCAACGGGGACCCAGTACTTC
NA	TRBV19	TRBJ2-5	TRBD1	CASSIWTGQETQYF	TGTGCCAGTAGTATTTGGACAGGCCAAGAGACCCAGTACTTC
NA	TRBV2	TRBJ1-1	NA	CASSELGHFTEAFF	TGTGCCAGCAGTGAACTAGGGCACTTCACTGAAGCTTTCTTT
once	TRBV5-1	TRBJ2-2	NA	CASRFQENTGELFF	TGCGCCAGCAGATTCCAGGAGAACACCGGGGAGCTGTTTTTT
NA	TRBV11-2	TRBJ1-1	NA	CASSLGVNTEAFF	TGTGCCAGCAGCTTAGGGGTGAACACTGAAGCTTTCTTT
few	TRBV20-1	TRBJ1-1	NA	CSVGGSTEAFF	TGCAGTGTCGGGGGGAGCACTGAAGCTTTCTTT
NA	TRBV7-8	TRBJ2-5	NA	CASTPGQETQYF	TGTGCCAGCACCCCGGGGCAGGAGACCCAGTACTTC
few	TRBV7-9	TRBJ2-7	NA	CASSLAGVSYEQYF	TGTGCCAGCAGCTTAGCCGGGGTCTCCTACGAGCAGTACTTC
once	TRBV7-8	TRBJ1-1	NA	CASSLVGLNTEAFF	TGTGCCAGCAGCTTAGTCGGTTTGAACACTGAAGCTTTCTTT
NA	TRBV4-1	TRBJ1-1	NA	CASSQVVREDTEAFF	TGCGCCAGCAGCCAAGTAGTCAGGGAGGACACTGAAGCTTTCTTT
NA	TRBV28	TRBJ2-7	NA	CASSFLLSPSGNTYEQYF	TGTGCCAGCAGTTTCCTCCTGTCCCCCTCCGGGAATACATACGAGCAGTACTTC
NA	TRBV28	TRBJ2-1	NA	CASSSHYNEQFF	TGTGCCAGCAGCAGTCACTACAATGAGCAGTTCTTC
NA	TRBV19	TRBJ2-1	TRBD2	CASSMRRGVNNEQFF	TGTGCCAGTAGTATGAGGCGGGGGGTTAACAATGAGCAGTTCTTC
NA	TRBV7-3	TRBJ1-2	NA	CASSLENLEGYTF	TGTGCCAGCAGCTTGGAGAATTTGGAAGGCTACACCTTC